These T cell receptor beta chains were read from a single sample in a study of CD8 T cells in ankylosing spondylitis. One entry per CDR3 protein, called by TCRdb with MiXCR from the 5' RACE reads. The repertoire holds about 220,000 distinct CDR3 sequences, about a sixth seen once, with 40% to 50% in the top ten. Sequencing was done on a sample of blood, either unsorted or a sorted T cell fraction (not recorded which). These receptors came from a male donor with ankylosing spondylitis. Each CDR3 is given with its conserved first and last residue. Each record gives: CDR3 protein, CDR3 DNA, V gene, D gene, clone size, J gene. A D gene is named only where the DNA matches it firmly. Only part of the rows carry a size: once, few, many, or a class if the clone is expanded.

CDR3aa: CASTVDSYNEQFF
CDR3nt: TGCGCCAGCACCGTTGACAGCTACAATGAGCAGTTCTTC
v_gene: TRBV5-1
d_gene: -
abundance: -
j_gene: TRBJ2-1

CDR3aa: CASSPAPSAYEQYF
CDR3nt: TGTGCCAGCAGCCCCGCTCCGAGCGCCTACGAGCAGTACTTC
v_gene: TRBV4-2
d_gene: -
abundance: -
j_gene: TRBJ2-7

CDR3aa: CASSLGFGTVVNGQYF
CDR3nt: TGTGCCAGCAGTTTAGGTTTTGGGACAGTCGTTAATGGGCAGTACTTC
v_gene: TRBV12-3/TRBV12-4
d_gene: TRBD1
abundance: few
j_gene: TRBJ2-7

CDR3aa: CASSVGGGTNEQFF
CDR3nt: TGTGCCAGCAGCGTAGGGGGAGGCACCAATGAGCAGTTCTTC
v_gene: TRBV9
d_gene: -
abundance: few
j_gene: TRBJ2-1

CDR3aa: CASSLRQGAPDTQYF
CDR3nt: TGTGCCAGCAGCTTGCGACAGGGGGCCCCAGATACGCAGTATTTT
v_gene: TRBV5-5
d_gene: TRBD1
abundance: few
j_gene: TRBJ2-3

CDR3aa: CASSVGGGELFF
CDR3nt: TGTGCCAGCAGCGTAGGGGGCGGGGAGCTGTTTTTT
v_gene: TRBV9
d_gene: -
abundance: few
j_gene: TRBJ2-2

CDR3aa: CASSQAGQTIEQYF
CDR3nt: TGTGCCAGCAGCCAAGCGGGACAGACCATCGAGCAGTACTTC
v_gene: TRBV3-1
d_gene: TRBD1
abundance: -
j_gene: TRBJ2-7

CDR3aa: CASSFQREGNEQFF
CDR3nt: TGCGCCAGCAGCTTCCAGCGGGAGGGCAATGAGCAGTTCTTC
v_gene: TRBV5-1
d_gene: TRBD2
abundance: many
j_gene: TRBJ2-1

CDR3aa: CASSQVRHKTPYNEQFF
CDR3nt: TGCGCCAGCAGCCAAGTCCGCCACAAAACACCTTACAATGAGCAGTTCTTC
v_gene: TRBV4-1
d_gene: -
abundance: -
j_gene: TRBJ2-1

CDR3aa: CASSLMEGTNYGYTF
CDR3nt: TGTGCCAGCAGCTTAATGGAGGGAACCAACTATGGCTACACCTTC
v_gene: TRBV11-2
d_gene: -
abundance: -
j_gene: TRBJ1-2

CDR3aa: CSAKGQSDYEQYF
CDR3nt: TGCAGTGCTAAGGGACAGTCGGACTACGAGCAGTACTTC
v_gene: TRBV20-1
d_gene: TRBD1
abundance: -
j_gene: TRBJ2-7

CDR3aa: CASSPPFSSSYNEQFF
CDR3nt: TGTGCCAGCAGCCCCCCTTTTTCGAGCTCCTACAATGAGCAGTTCTTC
v_gene: TRBV12-3/TRBV12-4
d_gene: -
abundance: many
j_gene: TRBJ2-1

CDR3aa: CASSETGNNSPLHF
CDR3nt: TGTGCCAGCAGTGAAACAGGGAACAATTCACCCCTCCACTTT
v_gene: TRBV25-1
d_gene: -
abundance: -
j_gene: TRBJ1-6

CDR3aa: CSVEDNSYEQYF
CDR3nt: TGCAGCGTTGAGGACAACTCCTACGAGCAGTACTTC
v_gene: TRBV29-1
d_gene: -
abundance: few
j_gene: TRBJ2-7

CDR3aa: CASSLIWDGLNTEAFF
CDR3nt: TGTGCCAGCAGTTTAATCTGGGACGGACTGAACACTGAAGCTTTCTTT
v_gene: TRBV12-3/TRBV12-4
d_gene: -
abundance: many
j_gene: TRBJ1-1

CDR3aa: CAWGPGNGVIEAFF
CDR3nt: TGTGCCTGGGGTCCGGGGAACGGAGTGATTGAAGCTTTCTTT
v_gene: TRBV30
d_gene: -
abundance: few
j_gene: TRBJ1-1

CDR3aa: CASSLTVARYNSPLHF
CDR3nt: TGTGCCAGCAGTTTAACGGTGGCTCGTTATAATTCACCCCTCCACTTT
v_gene: TRBV27
d_gene: -
abundance: many
j_gene: TRBJ1-6

CDR3aa: CASTSDTIYGYTF
CDR3nt: TGTGCCAGCACCTCAGATACGATCTATGGCTACACCTTC
v_gene: TRBV12-3/TRBV12-4
d_gene: -
abundance: many
j_gene: TRBJ1-2

CDR3aa: CASGIQGISDYGYTF
CDR3nt: TGTGCCAGCGGGATTCAGGGTATCTCTGACTATGGCTACACCTTC
v_gene: TRBV27
d_gene: -
abundance: few
j_gene: TRBJ1-2

CDR3aa: CASSQLAGGVPEQFF
CDR3nt: TGCGCCAGCAGCCAACTAGCGGGGGGGGTCCCTGAGCAGTTCTTC
v_gene: TRBV4-1
d_gene: TRBD2
abundance: few
j_gene: TRBJ2-1

CDR3aa: CASSYMFGRGMNTEAFF
CDR3nt: TGTGCCAGCAGTTATATGTTCGGTCGGGGGATGAACACTGAAGCTTTCTTT
v_gene: TRBV6-5
d_gene: -
abundance: few
j_gene: TRBJ1-1

CDR3aa: CASGLGVDSYNEQFF
CDR3nt: TGTGCTAGTGGTTTGGGCGTAGACTCCTACAATGAGCAGTTCTTC
v_gene: TRBV12-5
d_gene: -
abundance: -
j_gene: TRBJ2-1

CDR3aa: CASSQAAGDYEQYF
CDR3nt: TGCGCCAGCAGCCAAGCGGCAGGGGACTACGAGCAGTACTTC
v_gene: TRBV4-3
d_gene: -
abundance: few
j_gene: TRBJ2-7

CDR3aa: CAWSVQTGGDGYTF
CDR3nt: TGTGCCTGGAGTGTACAAACAGGGGGCGATGGCTACACCTTC
v_gene: TRBV30
d_gene: TRBD1
abundance: -
j_gene: TRBJ1-2

CDR3aa: CASSSAGGSTIYF
CDR3nt: TGCGCCAGCAGCTCCGCCGGGGGGAGCACCATATATTTT
v_gene: TRBV5-1
d_gene: -
abundance: -
j_gene: TRBJ1-3

CDR3aa: CASSSGLTYNEQFF
CDR3nt: TGTGCCAGCAGCTCGGGACTGACCTACAATGAGCAGTTCTTC
v_gene: TRBV7-8
d_gene: -
abundance: -
j_gene: TRBJ2-1

CDR3aa: CASSQTLTGFYDNEQFF
CDR3nt: TGCGCCAGCAGCCAGACGTTAACAGGGTTTTATGACAATGAGCAGTTCTTC
v_gene: TRBV4-3
d_gene: -
abundance: -
j_gene: TRBJ2-1

CDR3aa: CASSFNPETVSYEQYF
CDR3nt: TGTGCCAGCTCCTTTAACCCGGAGACCGTTAGTTACGAGCAGTACTTC
v_gene: TRBV2
d_gene: -
abundance: -
j_gene: TRBJ2-7

CDR3aa: CAWSVLAGSDTQYF
CDR3nt: TGTGCCTGGAGTGTACTAGCGGGGTCCGATACGCAGTATTTT
v_gene: TRBV30
d_gene: TRBD2
abundance: -
j_gene: TRBJ2-3

CDR3aa: CASSPRGVRSYNEQLF
CDR3nt: TGTGCCAGCAGTCCTAGAGGGGTTCGCTCCTACAATGAGCAGCTCTTC
v_gene: TRBV12-3/TRBV12-4
d_gene: -
abundance: -
j_gene: TRBJ2-1

CDR3aa: CASTISPYEQYF
CDR3nt: TGTGCCAGCACGATCTCCCCCTACGAGCAGTACTTC
v_gene: TRBV2
d_gene: -
abundance: few
j_gene: TRBJ2-7

CDR3aa: CAWSIIDSYEQYF
CDR3nt: TGTGCCTGGAGTATCATCGACAGCTACGAGCAGTACTTC
v_gene: TRBV30
d_gene: -
abundance: -
j_gene: TRBJ2-7

CDR3aa: CASSLSPGGVNTEAFF
CDR3nt: TGTGCCAGCAGCTTAAGCCCCGGGGGAGTGAACACTGAAGCTTTCTTT
v_gene: TRBV11-3
d_gene: -
abundance: -
j_gene: TRBJ1-1

CDR3aa: CASSSLNPDSYEQYF
CDR3nt: TGTGCCAGCAGCTCCCTAAATCCAGATTCCTACGAGCAGTACTTC
v_gene: TRBV7-9
d_gene: -
abundance: -
j_gene: TRBJ2-7

CDR3aa: CASSSGQGNYGYTF
CDR3nt: -
v_gene: TRBV28
d_gene: -
abundance: -
j_gene: TRBJ1-2

CDR3aa: CASSEGLAGGFSYEQYF
CDR3nt: TGCGCCAGCAGTGAAGGACTAGCGGGAGGGTTCTCCTACGAGCAGTACTTC
v_gene: TRBV10-2
d_gene: TRBD2
abundance: -
j_gene: TRBJ2-7

CDR3aa: CASSSYLISYEQYF
CDR3nt: TGTGCCAGCAGTTCCTACTTAATCTCCTACGAGCAGTACTTC
v_gene: TRBV27
d_gene: -
abundance: many
j_gene: TRBJ2-7

CDR3aa: CASSPSGLYNEQFF
CDR3nt: TGTGCCAGCAGCCCATCGGGACTGTACAATGAGCAGTTCTTC
v_gene: TRBV7-8
d_gene: -
abundance: -
j_gene: TRBJ2-1

CDR3aa: CSASGRNGAYEQYF
CDR3nt: TGCAGTGCTTCAGGAAGAAACGGCGCCTACGAGCAGTACTTC
v_gene: TRBV20-1
d_gene: -
abundance: -
j_gene: TRBJ2-7

CDR3aa: CSVDYGAGGEDEQFF
CDR3nt: TGCAGCGTTGACTATGGGGCAGGAGGGGAGGATGAGCAGTTCTTC
v_gene: TRBV29-1
d_gene: -
abundance: few
j_gene: TRBJ2-1

CDR3aa: CASSEVTGTEAFF
CDR3nt: TGTGCCAGCAGTGAAGTGACAGGGACTGAAGCTTTCTTT
v_gene: TRBV2
d_gene: TRBD1
abundance: few
j_gene: TRBJ1-1

CDR3aa: CASSYEGDTEQYF
CDR3nt: TGTGCCAGCAGTTACGAGGGTGATACCGAGCAGTACTTC
v_gene: TRBV6-5
d_gene: -
abundance: -
j_gene: TRBJ2-7

CDR3aa: CASSERLF
CDR3nt: TGTGCCAGCAGCGAAAGGCTTTTT
v_gene: TRBV9
d_gene: -
abundance: -
j_gene: TRBJ1-5

CDR3aa: CASSEAGAQPQHF
CDR3nt: TGTGCCAGCAGTGAAGCAGGGGCACAGCCCCAGCATTTT
v_gene: TRBV12-3/TRBV12-4
d_gene: -
abundance: many
j_gene: TRBJ1-5

CDR3aa: CASSLDLAGRAFF
CDR3nt: TGTGCCAGCAGCTTAGATCTTGCGGGAAGAGCTTTCTTT
v_gene: TRBV11-3
d_gene: -
abundance: -
j_gene: TRBJ1-1

CDR3aa: CASRATGPAGNTEAFF
CDR3nt: TGCGCCAGCAGAGCGACAGGGCCCGCGGGGAACACTGAAGCTTTCTTT
v_gene: TRBV5-1
d_gene: TRBD1
abundance: few
j_gene: TRBJ1-1

CDR3aa: CSAKGLAEYNEQFF
CDR3nt: TGCAGTGCTAAGGGACTAGCGGAGTACAATGAGCAGTTCTTC
v_gene: TRBV20-1
d_gene: TRBD2
abundance: many
j_gene: TRBJ2-1

CDR3aa: CSALLDPSYEQYF
CDR3nt: TGCAGTGCACTCCTGGACCCATCCTACGAGCAGTACTTC
v_gene: TRBV20-1
d_gene: -
abundance: few
j_gene: TRBJ2-7

CDR3aa: CASSFPEGGNTEAFF
CDR3nt: TGCGCCAGCAGCTTCCCTGAGGGAGGGAACACTGAAGCTTTCTTT
v_gene: TRBV5-1
d_gene: -
abundance: -
j_gene: TRBJ1-1

CDR3aa: CASRGPRGWFF
CDR3nt: TGCGCCAGCAGAGGGCCCCGAGGCTGGTTCTTC
v_gene: TRBV5-1
d_gene: -
abundance: few
j_gene: TRBJ2-1

CDR3aa: CVSSSGGTNEKLFF
CDR3nt: TGTGTCAGCAGCTCTGGAGGAACTAATGAAAAACTGTTTTTT
v_gene: TRBV6-2/TRBV6-3
d_gene: -
abundance: -
j_gene: TRBJ1-4

CDR3aa: CASSPLGARTGELFF
CDR3nt: TGCGCCAGCAGCCCCCTAGGGGCGAGAACCGGGGAGCTGTTTTTT
v_gene: TRBV4-1
d_gene: -
abundance: many
j_gene: TRBJ2-2

CDR3aa: CASSPGLAGGTDTQYF
CDR3nt: TGTGCCAGCAGCCCAGGACTAGCGGGGGGCACAGATACGCAGTATTTT
v_gene: TRBV12-3/TRBV12-4
d_gene: TRBD2
abundance: many
j_gene: TRBJ2-3

CDR3aa: CASSPVPGPKGF
CDR3nt: TGCGCCAGCAGCCCTGTCCCGGGACCTAAGGGATTT
v_gene: TRBV4-1
d_gene: -
abundance: many
j_gene: TRBJ1-1

CDR3aa: CASSLSQGVPGYNEQFF
CDR3nt: TGTGCCAGTAGTTTATCGCAGGGGGTCCCCGGGTACAATGAGCAGTTCTTC
v_gene: TRBV19
d_gene: TRBD1
abundance: -
j_gene: TRBJ2-1